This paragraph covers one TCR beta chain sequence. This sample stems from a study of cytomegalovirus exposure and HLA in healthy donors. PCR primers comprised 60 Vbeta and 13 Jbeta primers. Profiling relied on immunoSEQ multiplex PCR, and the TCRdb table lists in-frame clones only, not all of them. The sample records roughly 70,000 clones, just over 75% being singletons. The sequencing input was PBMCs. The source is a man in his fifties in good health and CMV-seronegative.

In DNA, the CDR3 is TGTGCCAGCAGCTACAACCTCTACGAGCAGTACTTC. This sequence encodes CASSYNLYEQYF. The chain carries TRBV7-8 and TRBJ2-7; no reliable D call. Per germline, CDR1 SGHVS and CDR2 FQNEAQ. V was cut by 4 bases and J by 3 bases, with 7 bases left in between. This CDR3 is 12 amino acids long.